These T cell receptor beta chains were read from a single sample in a study of shared clonotypes between healthy human individuals. Generated by immunoSEQ multiplex PCR, the TCRdb table keeps only in-frame clones and is missing some. The profile shows hundreds of thousands of clones, around 96% of them singletons. Sequenced material: naive CD8+ T cells sorted from blood. The receptors here all came from a woman in her thirties in good health. CDR3s include the opening cysteine and the closing phenylalanine or tryptophan. D genes are given only for firm matches. A row's size may be missing; if present it is once, few, many or a size class.

d_call clone_size j_call v_call cdr3_nt cdr3_aa
. . TRBJ1-2 TRBV19 TGTGCCAGTTGGGATCTAGCTAACTATGGCTACACCTTC CASWDLANYGYTF
. . TRBJ1-5 TRBV5-1 TGCGCCAGCAGCTTCTCGTTCAATCAGCCCCAGCATTTT CASSFSFNQPQHF
. once TRBJ2-2 TRBV27 TGTGCCAGCAGGAAGGGCGCCGGGGAGCTGTTTTTT CASRKGAGELFF
. once TRBJ1-1 TRBV5-1 TGCGCCAGCAGCTCGGTCGGGACTGAAGCTTTCTTT CASSSVGTEAFF
. . TRBJ2-1 TRBV11-2 TGTGCCAGCAGCTTCCTGGCCTTGCCTACTGAGCAGTTCTTC CASSFLALPTEQFF
TRBD1 . TRBJ2-7 TRBV30 TGTGCCTGGAGTGTAGACAGGGCCGGTTCCTACGAGCAGTACTTC CAWSVDRAGSYEQYF
. . TRBJ2-7 TRBV28 TGTGCCAGCACTCTTAAAATAAGGGCTTACGAGCAGTACTTC CASTLKIRAYEQYF
TRBD2 . TRBJ2-1 TRBV19 TGTGCCAGTAGTATCAAGCGGGATCCCTACAATGAGCAGTTCTTC CASSIKRDPYNEQFF
. few TRBJ2-7 TRBV11-2 TGTGCCAGCAGCAGAGGGGTGCGGTACGAGCAGTACTTC CASSRGVRYEQYF
. . TRBJ2-1 TRBV6-5 . CASSSSNMAPYNEQFF
. . TRBJ2-7 TRBV28 TGTGCCAGCAGTTCCCTGGGGGGAGCCTACGAGCAGTACTTC CASSSLGGAYEQYF
. . TRBJ1-2 TRBV30 TGTGCCTGGAGTGTACTCGGGACGGAGTATGGCTACACCTTC CAWSVLGTEYGYTF
. . TRBJ1-1 TRBV5-6 TGTGCCAGCAGCTTGGCGGGGGCCCTATCCATGAACACTGAAGCTTTCTTT CASSLAGALSMNTEAFF
. . TRBJ2-1 TRBV2 TGTGCCAGCGCTGGCATTCAACTAGCCGAATACAATGAGCAGTTCTTC CASAGIQLAEYNEQFF
. . TRBJ2-7 TRBV5-1 TGCGCCAGCAGCTTGGCCGCGGTCAGGGGTTATAGAGACGAGCAGTACTTC CASSLAAVRGYRDEQYF
. . TRBJ2-7 TRBV2 TGTGCCACCACGAATTCGTTCGGGGTAAAAAAGGACGAGCAGTACTTC CATTNSFGVKKDEQYF
TRBD2 . TRBJ2-7 TRBV4-1 TGCGCCAGCAGCCAAGGGACTAGCGGGGCCTACGAGCAGTACTTC CASSQGTSGAYEQYF
TRBD1 . TRBJ2-5 TRBV6-4 TGTGCCAGCAGTGAGTTCTTCCAGGGGGTGGGGGAGACCCAGTACTTC CASSEFFQGVGETQYF
. . TRBJ1-5 TRBV27 TGTGCCAGCAGAATCGGGGGCCGAGAGGATGGGTTCAATCAGCCCCAGCATTTT CASRIGGREDGFNQPQHF
. . TRBJ2-7 TRBV28 TGTGCCAGCAGTTTATGGAGGGATCCTAAGCAGTACTTC CASSLWRDPKQYF
. . TRBJ2-3 TRBV7-3 TGTGCCAGCAGCTTAAACAGTCTTGAAGATACGCAGTATTTT CASSLNSLEDTQYF
TRBD1 . TRBJ2-7 TRBV13 TGTGCCAGCAGCTTAGGCGGGACAGGGGATCCCGAGCAGTACTTC CASSLGGTGDPEQYF
. . TRBJ2-7 TRBV5-6 TGTGCCAGCAGCAAGCAGCGGAGGGGGTCCTACGAGCAGTACTTC CASSKQRRGSYEQYF
TRBD1 . TRBJ2-2 TRBV6-5 TGTGCCAGCAGTTACCTCGGACAGGGGGAGGGCGGGGAGCTGTTTTTT CASSYLGQGEGGELFF
TRBD2 few TRBJ2-7 TRBV6-1 TGTGCCAGCAGTGTTTCAGTAGGGAGCGGGAGTCTCGAGCAGTACTTC CASSVSVGSGSLEQYF
TRBD2 . TRBJ2-7 TRBV5-6 TGTGCCAGCAGCCCACGGGGGGATTTCTACGAGCAGTACTTC CASSPRGDFYEQYF
. . TRBJ2-3 TRBV4-1 TGCGCCAGCAGCCAAGTTCCGACGGCCTCAGATACGCAGTATTTT CASSQVPTASDTQYF
. once TRBJ2-7 TRBV29-1 TGCAGCGTTGTCGCAGACTACGAGCAGTACTTC CSVVADYEQYF
TRBD1 . TRBJ2-5 TRBV28 TGTGCCAGCAGTTGGACAGGGACTTCCCAAGAGACCCAGTACTTC CASSWTGTSQETQYF
TRBD1 once TRBJ1-2 TRBV11-3 TGTGCCAGCAGCTTATCCGGGACAGGGGGCGCCCCGCGCTATGGCTACACCTTC CASSLSGTGGAPRYGYTF
TRBD1 . TRBJ1-5 TRBV19 TGTGCCAGTAGTCCGGAAACAGGACAGGGAGACCAGCCCCAGCATTTT CASSPETGQGDQPQHF
TRBD1 . TRBJ2-1 TRBV29-1 TGCAGCGTTGAAGCGGAGGGACGACAGGGGGCGGACTACAATGAGCAGTTCTTC CSVEAEGRQGADYNEQFF
TRBD1 . TRBJ2-1 TRBV14 TGTGCCAGCAGCAAGGACAGGGGGTTGGTGGATGAGCAGTTCTTC CASSKDRGLVDEQFF
. . TRBJ2-7 TRBV28 TGTGCCACCTCGGGACTCTCCTCCTACGAGCAGTACTTC CATSGLSSYEQYF
. . TRBJ2-7 TRBV28 TGTGCCAGCAGTTTATATGGAGGGAGGGGGCTCTACGAGCAGTACTTC CASSLYGGRGLYEQYF
TRBD2 . TRBJ2-7 TRBV9 TGTGCCAGCAGCCTGGCGGGGGGAGGCAGCTACGAGCAGTACTTC CASSLAGGGSYEQYF
. . TRBJ2-5 TRBV28 TGTGCCAGCAGTCAACCAGACATAATGAGAGGGACCCAGTACTTC CASSQPDIMRGTQYF
TRBD2 . TRBJ2-1 TRBV4-2 TGTGCCAGCAGCCAAGGGCTAGCGGGGTACAATGAGCAGTTCTTC CASSQGLAGYNEQFF
TRBD2 . TRBJ2-3 TRBV7-2 TGTGCCAGCCAGGGACTAGCGACAGGCACAGATACGCAGTATTTT CASQGLATGTDTQYF
TRBD1 . TRBJ1-4 TRBV9 TGTGCCAGCAGCGCACAAACAGGGGTAAAGAATGAAAAACTGTTTTTT CASSAQTGVKNEKLFF
TRBD2 . TRBJ2-7 TRBV7-6 TGTGCCAGCAGCCCGTGGACTAGCGGGAGTAACGAGCAGTACTTC CASSPWTSGSNEQYF
TRBD2 . TRBJ2-1 TRBV4-1 TGCGCCAGCAGCCCGTCGGCTAGCGGGAACGTCCATGAGCAGTTCTTC CASSPSASGNVHEQFF
. . TRBJ2-7 TRBV9 TGTGCCAGCAGCGCCAGTGGGATTGAGCAGTACTTC CASSASGIEQYF
. . TRBJ1-1 TRBV19 TGTGCCAGTAGTAGTACAGAGGGACCAAATGAAGCTTTCTTT CASSSTEGPNEAFF
TRBD1 once TRBJ1-1 TRBV5-6 TGTGCCAGCAGCTTCGGGACAGGGTTGGTCACTGAAGCTTTCTTT CASSFGTGLVTEAFF
. . TRBJ1-1 TRBV19 TGTGCCAGTAGTATCGGTTATTACACTGAAGCTTTCTTT CASSIGYYTEAFF
TRBD2 . TRBJ2-7 TRBV6-5 TGTGCCAGCAATCCCTTAGCGGGACGGTACGAGCAGTACTTC CASNPLAGRYEQYF
. . TRBJ1-5 TRBV4-1 TGCGCCAGCAGCCAAGATATAGGGGCTAGCAATCAGCCCCAGCATTTT CASSQDIGASNQPQHF
. . TRBJ2-3 TRBV6-5 TGTGCCAGCAGTGTACAGGGCCCAGATACGCAGTATTTT CASSVQGPDTQYF
TRBD1 . TRBJ2-5 TRBV5-4 TGTGCCAGCAGACAACAGGGGCAAGAGACCCAGTACTTC CASRQQGQETQYF
TRBD1 . TRBJ1-1 TRBV2 TGTGCCAGCAGCGCCCAGGGGGCGCGGGGTGAGAACACTGAAGCTTTCTTT CASSAQGARGENTEAFF